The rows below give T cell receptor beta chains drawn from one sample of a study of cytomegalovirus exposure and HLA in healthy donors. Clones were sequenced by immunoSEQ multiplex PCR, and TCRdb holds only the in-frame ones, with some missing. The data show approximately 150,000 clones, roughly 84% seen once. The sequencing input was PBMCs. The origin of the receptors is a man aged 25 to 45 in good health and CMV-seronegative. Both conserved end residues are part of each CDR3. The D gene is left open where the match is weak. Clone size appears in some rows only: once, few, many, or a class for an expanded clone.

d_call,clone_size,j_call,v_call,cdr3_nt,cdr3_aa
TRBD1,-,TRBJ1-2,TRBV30,TGTGCCTGGAGCCGGGACAGGGTAGCGAATAACTATGGCTACACCTTC,CAWSRDRVANNYGYTF
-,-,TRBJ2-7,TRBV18,TGTGCCAGCTCAGTGAGTAGTACGAACTACGAGCAGTACTTC,CASSVSSTNYEQYF
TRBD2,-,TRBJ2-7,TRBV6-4,TGTGCCAGCAGTGACTCCAGACTAGCGGGAATCTACGAGCAGTACTTC,CASSDSRLAGIYEQYF
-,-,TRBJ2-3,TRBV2,TGTGCCAGCAGTGGAACCTACAGGGTGAGCACAGATACGCAGTATTTT,CASSGTYRVSTDTQYF
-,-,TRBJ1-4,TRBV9,TGTGCCAGCCAAAGGTCTAGTTCCCCTAATGAAAAACTGTTTTTT,CASQRSSSPNEKLFF
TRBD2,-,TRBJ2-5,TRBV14,TGTGCCAGCAGCCAAGATCTGAGCGGGGCCACGCGGACCCAGTACTTC,CASSQDLSGATRTQYF
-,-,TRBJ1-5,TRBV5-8,TGTGCCAGCAGCTTTACTGCTAATCAGCCCCAGCATTTT,CASSFTANQPQHF
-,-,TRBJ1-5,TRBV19,TGTGCCAGTAGTGGGGCCTGGGGGGTAAGCAATCAGCCCCAGCATTTT,CASSGAWGVSNQPQHF
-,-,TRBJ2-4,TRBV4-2,TGTGCCAGCAGCCAAACAGGGGAGGAAAACATTCAGTACTTC,CASSQTGEENIQYF
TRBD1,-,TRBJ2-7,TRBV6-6,TGTGCCAGCAGGACCGGGACAGGGGTTTCCTACGAGCAGTACTTC,CASRTGTGVSYEQYF
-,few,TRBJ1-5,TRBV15,TGTGCCACCAGCAGAGAGGCTCAGCCCCAGCATTTT,CATSREAQPQHF
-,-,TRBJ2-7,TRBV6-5,TGTGCCAGCAGTTACCAGACAGGCGGTGGCGAGCAGTACTTC,CASSYQTGGGEQYF
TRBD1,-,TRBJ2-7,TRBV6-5,TGTGCCAGCAGTCCGTTCGGGACAGACCCCTACGAGCAGTACTTC,CASSPFGTDPYEQYF
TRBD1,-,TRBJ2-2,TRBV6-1,TGTGCCAGCAGTGCTGGGACAGGGGTAAACACCGGGGAGCTGTTTTTT,CASSAGTGVNTGELFF
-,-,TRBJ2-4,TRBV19,TGTGCCAGTAGGGACACGGAAAACACTCAGTACTTC,CASRDTENTQYF
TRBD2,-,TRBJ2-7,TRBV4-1,TGCGCCAGCAGCCTAGCGGGGGGGAGCTACGAGCAGTACTTC,CASSLAGGSYEQYF
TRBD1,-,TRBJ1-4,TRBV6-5,TGTGCCAGCAGCGACAGGGTTGCAACTAATGAAAAACTGTTTTTT,CASSDRVATNEKLFF
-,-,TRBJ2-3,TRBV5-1,TGCGCCAGCAGCTTGTTTGGGCCAGATACGCAGTATTTT,CASSLFGPDTQYF
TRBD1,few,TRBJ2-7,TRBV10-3,TGTGCCATCAGTACGACAGGGTTCTTCTACGAGCAGTACTTC,CAISTTGFFYEQYF
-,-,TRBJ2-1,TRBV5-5,TGTGCCAGCAGAACACAACCAAAAACACGTCGCAATGAGCAGTTCTTC,CASRTQPKTRRNEQFF
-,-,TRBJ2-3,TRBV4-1,TGCGCCAGCAGCCTAGGACAGAGAACAGATACGCAGTATTTT,CASSLGQRTDTQYF
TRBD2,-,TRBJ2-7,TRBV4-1,TGCGCCAGCAGTATTTCCCGGGAGGCCTACGAGCAGTACTTC,CASSISREAYEQYF
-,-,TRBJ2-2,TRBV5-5,TGTGCCAGCAGCTTGTGGTCAGGGGGGGAGCTGTTTTTT,CASSLWSGGELFF
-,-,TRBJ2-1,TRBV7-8,TGTGCCAGCACCTTCCCCAGGGGGGCGGGGTACAATGAGCAGTTCTTC,CASTFPRGAGYNEQFF
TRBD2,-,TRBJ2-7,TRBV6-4,TGTGCCAGCAGTGACTGGGCTAGCGGGGGTCGATTTTACGAGCAGTACTTC,CASSDWASGGRFYEQYF
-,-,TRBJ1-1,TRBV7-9,TGTGCCAGCAGCCCTCGGGGGATCTTGAACACTGAAGCTTTCTTT,CASSPRGILNTEAFF
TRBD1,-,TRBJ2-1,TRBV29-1,TGCAGCGCCCGGCACAGGGGGTCCTCCTACAATGAGCAGTTCTTC,CSARHRGSSYNEQFF
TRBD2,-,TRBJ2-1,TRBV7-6,TGTGCCAGCAGCTCCTCCACTAGCGGGGGGCTTCCGATGGATGAGCAGTTCTTC,CASSSSTSGGLPMDEQFF
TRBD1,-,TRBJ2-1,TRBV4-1,TGCGCCAGCAGCCAGGGGACAGGAGGGCACACTGAGCAGTTCTTC,CASSQGTGGHTEQFF
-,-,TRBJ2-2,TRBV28,TGTGCCAGCAGTCTCCCCCGGGACACCGGGGAGCTGTTTTTT,CASSLPRDTGELFF
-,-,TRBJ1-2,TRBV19,TGTGCCAGTAGAGAGGACAGCGAAATAGACTATGGCTACACCTTC,CASREDSEIDYGYTF
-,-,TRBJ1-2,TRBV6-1,TGTGCCAGCAGTCCAGGGTGGAGGGACTACACCTTC,CASSPGWRDYTF
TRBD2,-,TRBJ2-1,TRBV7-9,TGTGCCAGCAGCGAACTAGCGGCGAGCTCCTACAATGAGCAGTTCTTC,CASSELAASSYNEQFF
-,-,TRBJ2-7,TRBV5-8,TGTGCCAGCAGCTTCCAGGGGTTTTTGGGCTACGAGCAGTACTTC,CASSFQGFLGYEQYF
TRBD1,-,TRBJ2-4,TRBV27,TGTGCCAGCAGTACCGCGCCGGGACAGGGGGCGGGTGGCAAAAACATTCAGTACTTC,CASSTAPGQGAGGKNIQYF
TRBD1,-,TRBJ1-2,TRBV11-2,TGTGCCAGCAGCTTAGCCCTCGACAGGGTCGAGTATGGCTACACCTTC,CASSLALDRVEYGYTF
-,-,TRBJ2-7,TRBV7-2,TGTGCCAGCAGCGCCAAAACGGGGGACGAGCAGTACTTC,CASSAKTGDEQYF
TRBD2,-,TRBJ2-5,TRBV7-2,TGTGCCAGCAGAGAAAGACTAGCGGGCCAAGAAGCCCAGTACTTC,CASRERLAGQEAQYF
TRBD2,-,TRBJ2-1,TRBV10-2,TGCGCCAGCAGGAGCGGGGGGACCAAGAATGAGCAGTTCTTC,CASRSGGTKNEQFF
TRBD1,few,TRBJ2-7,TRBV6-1,TGTGCCAGCAGTGAAAGGACAGGGAGGATCTTC,CASSERTGRIF
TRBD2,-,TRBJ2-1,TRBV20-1,TGCAGTGCCCTAGCGGGGAATGAGCAGTTCTTC,CSALAGNEQFF
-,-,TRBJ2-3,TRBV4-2,TGTGCCAGCAGCCAAGGTGCGGGGTCGGGCACAGATACGCAGTATTTT,CASSQGAGSGTDTQYF
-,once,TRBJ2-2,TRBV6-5,TGTGCCAGCAGTTACTGGCAGACGGGTTCCGGGGAGCTGTTTTTT,CASSYWQTGSGELFF
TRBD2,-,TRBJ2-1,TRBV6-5,TGTGCCAGCCAAGGTTTGTCTAGCGGCTACAATGAGCAGTTCTTC,CASQGLSSGYNEQFF
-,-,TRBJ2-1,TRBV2,TGTGCCAGCAGCCCCGAGTACCTGAGCTCCTACAATGAGCAGTTCTTC,CASSPEYLSSYNEQFF
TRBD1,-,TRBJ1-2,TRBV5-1,TGCGCCAGCAGCCCCTCCGGGGACAGGGGGAGCTATGGCTACACCTTC,CASSPSGDRGSYGYTF
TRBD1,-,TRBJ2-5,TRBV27,TGTGCCAGCAGTTTATGGCGACAGGGACGGGAGACCCAGTACTTC,CASSLWRQGRETQYF
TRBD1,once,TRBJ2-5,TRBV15,TGTGCCACCACCGAGGGGGCCCAAGAGACCCAGTACTTC,CATTEGAQETQYF
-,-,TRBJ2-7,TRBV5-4,TGTGCCAGCAGCCTCGACAGAAAAGCCTACGAGCAGTACTTC,CASSLDRKAYEQYF
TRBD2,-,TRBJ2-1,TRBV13,TGTGCCAGCAGCTTTCGACTAGCGGATACCTACAATGAGCAGTTCTTC,CASSFRLADTYNEQFF
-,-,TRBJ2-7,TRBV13,TGTGCCAGCAGCCCCCAGACAGGTCCGAACTACGAGCAGTACTTC,CASSPQTGPNYEQYF
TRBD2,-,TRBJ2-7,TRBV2,TGTGCCAGCAGTGAGGTAGCGGGGCTCTCCTACGAGCAGTACTTC,CASSEVAGLSYEQYF